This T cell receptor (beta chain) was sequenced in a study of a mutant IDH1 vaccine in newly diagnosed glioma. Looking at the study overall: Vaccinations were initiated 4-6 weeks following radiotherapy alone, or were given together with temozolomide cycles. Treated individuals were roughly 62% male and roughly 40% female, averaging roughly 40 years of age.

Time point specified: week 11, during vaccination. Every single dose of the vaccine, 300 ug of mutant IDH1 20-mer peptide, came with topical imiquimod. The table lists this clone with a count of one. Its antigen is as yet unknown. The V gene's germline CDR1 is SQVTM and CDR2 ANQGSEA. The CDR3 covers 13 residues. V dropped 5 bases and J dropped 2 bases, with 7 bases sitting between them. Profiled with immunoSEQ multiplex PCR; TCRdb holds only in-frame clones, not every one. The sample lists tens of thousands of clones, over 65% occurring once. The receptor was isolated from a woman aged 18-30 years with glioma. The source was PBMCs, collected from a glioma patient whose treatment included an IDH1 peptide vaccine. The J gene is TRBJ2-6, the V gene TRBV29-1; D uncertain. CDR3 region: CSVFDAGANVLTF. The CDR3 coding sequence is TGCAGCGTTTTCGACGCTGGGGCCAACGTCCTGACTTTC.